The next 27 T cell receptor beta chains were all read from a single sample in a study of radiotherapy plus CTLA-4 blockade in lung cancer. The method was immunoSEQ multiplex PCR; TCRdb's version includes in-frame clones alone and lacks a portion of them. Of some 46,000 clones detected, 82% appear once; the ten largest clones hold 3.3%. Sequencing used peripheral blood, obtained from a patient treated with radiotherapy plus ipilimumab. The receptors were sampled from a human donor with non-small cell lung cancer who had stable disease on radiotherapy plus ipilimumab.

The chain employs TRBV5-1 and TRBJ2-7, with TRBD1 as a possible D gene (5 bases). V gave up 4 bases and J gave up 3 bases, with 14 bases separating them. The germline V gene has CDR1 SGHRS and CDR2 YFSETQ. The CDR3 totals 14 residues. The CDR3 loop reads CASSIGAWGYEQYF. As DNA, the CDR3 is TGCGCCAGCAGCATAGGGGCGTGGGGCTACGAGCAGTACTTC. The variable domain in full, completed from reference TRBV5-1 and TRBJ2-7, reads KAGVTQTPRYLIKTRGQQVTLSCSPISGHRSVSWYQQTPGQGLQFLFEYFSETQRNKGNFPGRFSGRQFSNSRSEMNVSTLELGDSALYLCASSIGAWGYEQYFGPGTRLTVT.

V and J are TRBV4-1 and TRBJ1-4, with 8 bases fitting TRBD1. The CDR3 covers 17 residues. V lost 1 base, J lost 7 bases, and 11 bases stayed unmatched. The V gene's germline CDR1 is MGHRA and CDR2 YSYEKL. In DNA, the CDR3 is TGCGCCAGCAGCCAAGGCAGGGGGCACGAAAGCGGTGAAAAACTGTTTTTT. It encodes CASSQGRGHESGEKLFF.

The J gene is TRBJ2-1, the V gene TRBV9; 7 positions match TRBD2. Germline trimming cut 0 bases from V and 2 bases from J; bases unmatched to any gene: 2. Germline-derived CDR1 and CDR2 are SGDLS and YYNGEE. The CDR3 length is 15 residues. CDR3 region: CASSVVGGAYNEQFF. CDR3 coding DNA: TGTGCCAGCAGCGTAGTTGGGGGGGCCTACAATGAGCAGTTCTTC.

V is TRBV28 and J is TRBJ2-3; the D gene is possibly TRBD1 (5 bases). Germline values: CDR1 MDHEN, CDR2 SYDVKM. This CDR3 has 15 amino acids. V was trimmed by 6 bases and J by 3 bases, leaving 16 bases between them. The CDR3 here is CASSTSRYRTDTQYF. The CDR3 DNA reads as TGTGCCAGCAGCACCTCTAGATACAGGACAGATACGCAGTATTTT.

This clone showed up just a few times. The CDR3 region has the DNA TGCAGCGGACACCTGAACACTGAAGCTTTCTTT. Encoded protein: CSGHLNTEAFF. The chain uses TRBV29-1 and TRBJ1-1; D remains ambiguous. This CDR3 region has 11 residues. Germline V gene lookup returns CDR1 SQVTM and CDR2 ANQGSEA. Between the trimmed V and J ends, which lost 7 bases and 0 bases, there was a span of 6 bases. The variable domain in full, with the rest retrieved from reference TRBV29-1 and TRBJ1-1, is SAVISQKPSRDICQRGTSLTIQCQVDSQVTMMFWYRQQPGQSLTLIATANQGSEATYESGFVIDKFPISRPNLTFSTLTVSNMSPEDSSIYLCSGHLNTEAFFGQGTRLTVV.

V is TRBV2 and J is TRBJ2-7, with 12 bases matching TRBD1. The CDR3 loop spans 15 amino acids. V lost 6 bases and J lost 6; bases outside the gene matches: 9. CDR1 SNHLY and CDR2 FYNNEI come from the germline V gene. The CDR3 DNA reads as TGTGCCAGCAGCCGACCGGGACAGGGGGCGGGCGAGCAGTACTTC. Translating it yields CASSRPGQGAGEQYF.

This rearrangement joins TRBV7-2 to TRBJ2-1, with 8 bases aligning to TRBD2. Germline V CDR1 and CDR2: SGHTA, FQGNSA. After removal of 1 base from V and 6 bases from J, the junction contained 5 bases not matched to a gene. CDR3 size: 15 residues. The CDR3 protein is CASSLEALAANEQFF. The CDR3 DNA sequence: TGTGCCAGCAGCTTAGAGGCACTAGCGGCCAATGAGCAGTTCTTC.

The J gene is TRBJ1-1, the V gene TRBV5-1; no firm D call. The germline CDR1 and CDR2 sequences are SGHRS and YFSETQ. CDR3 length: 15 amino acids. The V gene lost 2 bases and the J gene lost 1 base, with 12 bases spanning the gap. The CDR3 nucleotides read TGCGCCAGCAGCTTAATGGTAGCCCCGAACACTGAAGCTTTCTTT. The encoded protein is CASSLMVAPNTEAFF.

This chain connects TRBV20-1 to TRBJ2-5; D is undetermined. V lost 8 bases to trimming and J lost 5 bases, with 12 bases between them. This CDR3 region has 11 residues. CDR1 is DFQATT, CDR2 SNEGSKA, per germline (reference sequence). DNA for the CDR3: TGCAGTCCTTATTCGTCCGAGACCCAGTACTTC. Amino acids: CSPYSSETQYF.

The chain combines TRBV11-3 with TRBJ2-5; D unresolved. V lost 5 bases and J 3 bases, leaving 13 bases between the germline ends. This CDR3 has 14 amino acids. Germline V gene data show CDR1 as SGHNT and CDR2 as YENEEA. CDR3 residues: CASSHSLREETQYF. The CDR3 coding sequence is TGTGCCAGCAGCCACTCCCTTCGCGAAGAGACCCAGTACTTC. The complete variable domain, with remaining parts taken from reference TRBV11-3 and TRBJ2-5, reads EAGVVQSPRYKIIEKKQPVAFWCNPISGHNTLYWYLQNLGQGPELLIRYENEEAVDDSQLPKDRFSAERLKGVDSTLKIQPAELGDSAVYLCASSHSLREETQYFGPGTRLLVL.

The J gene is TRBJ2-7, the V gene TRBV25-1, with D unresolved. The CDR3 totals 14 residues. Deletions cut 2 bases from V and 2 bases from J, with 10 bases between. The germline V gene has CDR1 MGHDK and CDR2 SYGVNS. As DNA, the CDR3 is TGTGCCAGCAGTGAAGTTGGGCCTACCTACGAGCAGTACTTC. It codes for CASSEVGPTYEQYF.

The chain has TRBV9 and TRBJ2-7, with 7 bases aligning to TRBD1. The V gene end was trimmed by 0 bases and the J gene end by 7 bases; junction bases not matched to a gene: 7. The CDR3 contains 14 residues. In germline, CDR1 is SGDLS, CDR2 YYNGEE. In DNA, the CDR3 is TGTGCCAGCAGCGTAGCGACAGGGTCGGGGGAGCAGTACTTC. This gives the protein CASSVATGSGEQYF.

The chain uses TRBV5-4 and TRBJ2-4; D not resolved. V lost 0 bases, J lost 5 bases, and 3 bases lay in between. Germline-derived CDR1 and CDR2 are SGHNT and YYREEE (reference sequence). There are 12 residues in the CDR3. The CDR3 reads CASSLAQNIQYF. CDR3 sequence (DNA): TGTGCCAGCAGCTTGGCTCAAAACATTCAGTACTTC.

The chain couples TRBV30 to TRBJ2-3, with 9 bases that match TRBD1. The CDR3 sequence is 15 residues long. Trimming cost V 4 bases and J 3 bases; bases outside gene matches: 8. Germline V gives CDR1 GTSNPN, CDR2 SVGIG (reference sequence). In nucleotides, the CDR3 is TGTGCCTGGAAAGCAGGGACAGGGCTAACAGATACGCAGTATTTT. It encodes CAWKAGTGLTDTQYF.

The chain is built from TRBV28 and TRBJ2-1; D may be TRBD1 (5 bases). The CDR3 has 16 amino acids. Trimming removed 4 bases at V and 0 bases at J, with 13 bases between. CDR1 MDHEN and CDR2 SYDVKM come from the germline V gene. The CDR3 protein is CASSSYRKSSYNEQFF. CDR3 DNA: TGTGCCAGCAGTTCATACAGGAAAAGCTCCTACAATGAGCAGTTCTTC.

About this clone: Mismatch with germline at one junction end may stem from a read error. The chain combines TRBV9 with TRBJ2-2; D call uncertain. Per the germline V gene, CDR1 is SGDLS and CDR2 is YYNGEE. The CDR3 covers 12 residues. The CDR3 coding sequence is TGTGCCAGCAGCGTAAACAACGGGGAGCTGTTTTTT. It codes for CASSVNNGELFF.

The V gene is TRBV28, the J gene TRBJ2-1; D is possibly TRBD1 (5 bases). The germline gives CDR1 MDHEN, CDR2 SYDVKM. V was clipped by 8 bases and J by 6 bases, with 14 bases between them. The CDR3 is 13 amino acids. This CDR3 is CASQQGLGNEQFF. In DNA form, the CDR3 reads TGTGCCAGCCAGCAGGGTCTCGGCAATGAGCAGTTCTTC.

The rearrangement links TRBV28 to TRBJ1-2; TRBD1 aligns across 10 bases. Trimming cost V 5 bases and J 6 bases; bases outside gene matches: 6. Germline V gene sequence: CDR1 MDHEN, CDR2 SYDVKM. The CDR3 extends over 14 amino acids. The DNA for the CDR3 is TGTGCCAGCAGTCCCGGGGACAGGGGCGATGGCTACACCTTC. Amino acid sequence: CASSPGDRGDGYTF.

The rearrangement links TRBV5-1 to TRBJ2-1; the match to TRBD2 covers 15 bases. From germline, CDR1 is SGHRS and CDR2 YFSETQ. The length of the CDR3 is 16 residues. The trim removed 3 bases at V and 8 bases at J, leaving 6 bases unmatched. CDR3 in amino acids: CASSSGTSGRWDEQFF. The CDR3 DNA sequence: TGCGCCAGCAGCTCCGGGACTAGCGGGAGGTGGGATGAGCAGTTCTTC.

The chain carries TRBV7-9 and TRBJ1-2, with a weak D call TRBD1 (5 bases). The germline V gene has CDR1 SEHNR and CDR2 FQNEAQ (reference sequence). Trimming stripped 0 bases from V and 2 bases from J, with 13 bases between. This CDR3 has 16 amino acids. The CDR3 bases are TGTGCCAGCAGCTTAGCGCAAGGGGTAGGCAACTATGGCTACACCTTC. Translating gives CASSLAQGVGNYGYTF.

This clone was seen just once. The genes are TRBV19 and TRBJ2-3, with D perhaps TRBD2 (5 bases). Trimming pared 2 bases from V and 3 bases from J, leaving 6 bases between. Germline V gene data show CDR1 as LNHDA and CDR2 as SQIVND (reference sequence). This CDR3 has 13 residues. This chain's CDR3 is CASSILATDTQYF. CDR3 sequence (DNA): TGTGCCAGTAGTATACTAGCAACAGATACGCAGTATTTT.

The chain carries TRBV11-2 and TRBJ2-2; 9 nucleotides line up with TRBD2. This CDR3 is built from 19 residues. From germline, CDR1 is SGHAT and CDR2 FQNNGV. Germline trimming cut 5 bases from V and 1 base from J; bases unmatched to any gene: 14. CDR3 in DNA: TGTGCCAGCAGCGCTAGCCGTAGGCTAGCGGGAATGAACACCGGGGAGCTGTTTTTT. Translated, it gives CASSASRRLAGMNTGELFF.

This sequence joins TRBV27 and TRBJ2-6; D possibly corresponds to TRBD1 (5 bases). CDR1 is MNHEY and CDR2 is SMNVEV in the germline V gene (reference sequence). The CDR3 runs to 15 residues. V lost 5 bases and J lost 1, with 9 bases in between. CDR3 in DNA: TGTGCCAGCAGTGCCGACAGATCTGGGGCCAACGTCCTGACTTTC. This translates into CASSADRSGANVLTF.

The chain links TRBV27 to TRBJ1-1, with 7 positions matching TRBD1. Germline V gene data show CDR1 as MNHEY and CDR2 as SMNVEV (reference sequence). Trimming at V came to 6 bases and at J to 1 base, leaving 2 bases not matched to a gene. The CDR3 is 13 residues long. CDR3 in amino acids: CASRTGWNTEAFF. For the CDR3, the DNA is TGTGCCAGCAGGACAGGGTGGAACACTGAAGCTTTCTTT.

The V call is TRBV2, the J call TRBJ2-5; the match to TRBD2 covers 8 bases. Near its end, the DNA agrees better with TRBJ2-7, so the J call may be wrong. Per the germline V gene, CDR1 is SNHLY and CDR2 is FYNNEI. The CDR3 runs 14 residues. CDR3 bases: TGTGCCAGCAGTACCGGGACTAGGTTAAACGAGCAGTACTTC. This gives the protein CASSTGTRLNEQYF.

The gene calls are TRBV15 and TRBJ2-1; tentatively, D is TRBD2 (6 bases). Germline CDR1 LNHNV, CDR2 YYDKDF (reference sequence). Deletions cut 1 base from V and 1 base from J, with 8 bases between. The length of the CDR3 is 15 residues. DNA of the CDR3: TGTGCCACCAGCAGAGGAGCGGGTTCCTACAATGAGCAGTTCTTC. Translation: CATSRGAGSYNEQFF. Variable domain in full (rest from reference TRBV15 and TRBJ2-1): DAMVIQNPRYQVTQFGKPVTLSCSQTLNHNVMYWYQQKSSQAPKLLFHYYDKDFNNEADTPDNFQSRRPNTSFCFLDIRSPGLGDTAMYLCATSRGAGSYNEQFFGPGTRLTVL.

The chain uses TRBV11-3 and TRBJ2-1; 7 nucleotides match TRBD2. The germline V gene encodes CDR1 SGHNT and CDR2 YENEEA. The trim removed 3 bases at V and 7 bases at J, leaving 6 bases unmatched. The CDR3 totals 14 residues. The CDR3 DNA reads TGTGCCAGCAGCTTCCGCGGGAGAACGAATGAGCAGTTCTTC. This codes for CASSFRGRTNEQFF.